This T cell receptor (beta chain) was sequenced during a study of blood T cell repertoires in COVID-19. V shed 1 base and J shed 4 bases, with 11 bases lying between them. Germline V gene lookup returns CDR1 MDHEN and CDR2 SYDVKM. This CDR3 comprises 14 residues. The repertoire was sequenced with immunoSEQ multiplex PCR; TCRdb's copy has only in-frame clones and lacks some. The table includes around 200,000 clones, about nine tenths detected once. The sample consisted of PBMCs or T cells enriched from blood (not recorded which). The origin of this receptor is a woman in her thirties or forties with acute COVID-19. J is TRBJ2-7 and V is TRBV28; D not certain. The CDR3 loop is CASSLLPPQYEQYF. The DNA of the CDR3 is TGTGCCAGCAGTTTATTGCCCCCCCAGTACGAGCAGTACTTC.